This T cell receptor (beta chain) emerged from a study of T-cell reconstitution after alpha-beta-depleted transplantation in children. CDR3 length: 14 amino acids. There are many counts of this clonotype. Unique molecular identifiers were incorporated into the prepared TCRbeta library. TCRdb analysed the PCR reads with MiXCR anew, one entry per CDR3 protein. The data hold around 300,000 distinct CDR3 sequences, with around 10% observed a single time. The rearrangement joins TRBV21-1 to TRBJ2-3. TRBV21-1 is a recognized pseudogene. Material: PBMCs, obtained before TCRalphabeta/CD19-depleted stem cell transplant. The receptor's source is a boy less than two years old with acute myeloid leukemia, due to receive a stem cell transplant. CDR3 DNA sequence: TGTGCCAGCAGCAAAGGTGGGAGCACAGATACGCAGTATTTT. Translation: CASSKGGSTDTQYF.